The 8 T cell receptor beta chains presented below share a single source sample, sequenced in a study of T cell changes during pregnancy in multiple sclerosis. The data were produced by immunoSEQ multiplex PCR, yet TCRdb's version contains in-frame clones alone and is incomplete. The top ten hold approximately 0.8% of the sample, which has over 80,000 clones, 75% to 95% seen once. The input for sequencing was peripheral blood, taken in the second trimester of pregnancy. The receptor set was obtained from a female donor in good health, enrolled as a control in a pregnancy study.

The chain employs TRBV7-2 and TRBJ1-5; tentatively, D is TRBD1 (5 bases). This CDR3 contains 15 residues. Germline V gene data show CDR1 as SGHTA and CDR2 as FQGNSA. Between the trimmed V and J ends, which lost 3 bases and 0 bases, there was a span of 9 bases. CDR3 region: CASSFGGTSNQPQHF. CDR3 sequence (DNA): TGTGCCAGCAGCTTTGGGGGGACTAGCAATCAGCCCCAGCATTTT.

The chain combines TRBV6-6 with TRBJ2-7, with 10 bases fitting TRBD2. This CDR3 is 16 amino acids long. Losses at the gene ends were 2 bases for V and 4 bases for J; bases not matched to a gene: 8. Germline V gene sequence: CDR1 MNHNY, CDR2 SVGAGI (reference sequence). The CDR3 spells CASSYPRTSGPYEQYF. The DNA of the CDR3 is TGTGCCAGCAGTTACCCTCGGACTAGCGGACCGTACGAGCAGTACTTC.

The chain carries TRBV9 and TRBJ1-2; D call uncertain. This CDR3 is 15 amino acids long. Per germline, CDR1 SGDLS and CDR2 YYNGEE. The germline V and J ends were trimmed by 0 bases and 5 bases, with 14 bases remaining between them. CDR3 coding DNA: TGTGCCAGCAGCGTAGGGACGGCAGAGGGTTATGGCTACACCTTC. Its protein is CASSVGTAEGYGYTF.

This clone was found once. V usage is TRBV29-1 and J usage is TRBJ2-7; D might be TRBD1 (6 bases). The V end lost 3 bases, the J end lost 4 bases, and 13 bases lay between the germline ends. Germline loops: CDR1 SQVTM, CDR2 ANQGSEA. The CDR3 runs to 13 residues. DNA for the CDR3: TGCAGCGTTGAGGTGGACAGCCGGTACGAGCAGTACTTC. Residues: CSVEVDSRYEQYF.

V gene TRBV7-8 combines with J gene TRBJ2-5; D is perhaps TRBD2 (5 bases). Per the germline V gene, CDR1 is SGHVS and CDR2 is FQNEAQ. V lost 0 bases, J lost 4 bases, and 9 bases lay in between. The CDR3 extends over 14 amino acids. The CDR3 spells CASSLANSAETQYF. The CDR3, as DNA: TGTGCCAGCAGCTTAGCGAATAGCGCAGAGACCCAGTACTTC.

The chain couples TRBV7-7 to TRBJ2-7; D may be TRBD2 (6 bases). The CDR3 has 14 residues. V lost 0 bases and J 4 bases, leaving 10 bases between the germline ends. The germline gives CDR1 SSHAT, CDR2 FNYEAQ (reference sequence). The CDR3 loop reads CASSLAEGGYEQYF. The DNA for the CDR3 is TGTGCCAGCAGCTTAGCGGAGGGTGGGTACGAGCAGTACTTC.

This clone showed up just a few times. The rearrangement joins TRBV11-2 to TRBJ2-1; TRBD2 aligns across 13 bases. The V and J ends lost 4 bases and 5 bases, in that order; junction bases with no gene match: 2. CDR3 length: 15 residues. Germline V gives CDR1 SGHAT, CDR2 FQNNGV. CDR3 sequence: CASSWTSGGDNEQFF. The CDR3 nucleotides are TGTGCCAGCAGCTGGACTAGCGGGGGAGACAATGAGCAGTTCTTC.

The rearrangement joins TRBV5-1 to TRBJ1-2, with TRBD1 matching 7 bases. This CDR3 has 14 amino acids. The J segment lost 0 bases and the V segment lost 4 bases, leaving 3 bases of the junction unmatched. From germline, CDR1 is SGHRS and CDR2 YFSETQ. DNA of the CDR3: TGCGCCAGCAGCGGGGGACAGTCTAACTATGGCTACACCTTC. Amino acid sequence: CASSGGQSNYGYTF.